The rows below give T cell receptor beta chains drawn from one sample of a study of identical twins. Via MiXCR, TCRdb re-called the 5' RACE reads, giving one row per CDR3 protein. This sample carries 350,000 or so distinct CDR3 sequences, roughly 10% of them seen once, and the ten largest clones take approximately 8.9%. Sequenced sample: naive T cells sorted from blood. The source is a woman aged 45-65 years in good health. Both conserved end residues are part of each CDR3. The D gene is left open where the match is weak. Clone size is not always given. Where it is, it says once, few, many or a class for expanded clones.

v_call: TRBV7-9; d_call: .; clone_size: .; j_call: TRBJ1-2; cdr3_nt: TGTGCCAGCAGCTTAGCTACCTGGGGATATAACTATGGCTACACCTTC; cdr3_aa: CASSLATWGYNYGYTF
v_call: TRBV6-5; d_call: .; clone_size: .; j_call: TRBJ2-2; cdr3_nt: TGTGCCAGCAGTTTATGGGTAACGAACACCGGGGAGCTGTTTTTT; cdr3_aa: CASSLWVTNTGELFF
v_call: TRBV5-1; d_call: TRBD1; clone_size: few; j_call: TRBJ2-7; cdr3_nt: TGCGCCAGCAGCTCCCACAGGGGGGCCTACGAGCAGTACTTC; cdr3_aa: CASSSHRGAYEQYF
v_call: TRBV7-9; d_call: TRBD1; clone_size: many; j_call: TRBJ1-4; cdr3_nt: TGTGCCAGCAGACGCGCGCAGGGGGTAAATGAAAAACTGTTTTTT; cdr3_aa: CASRRAQGVNEKLFF
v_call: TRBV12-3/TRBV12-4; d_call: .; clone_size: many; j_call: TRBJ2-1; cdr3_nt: TGTGCCAGCCAGAGTAGCCGCATCCAGTTCTTC; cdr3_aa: CASQSSRIQFF
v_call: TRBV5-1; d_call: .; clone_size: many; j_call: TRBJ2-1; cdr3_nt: TGCGCCAGCAGCTTGCCTAGCGCGATCTTCAATGAGCAGTTCTTC; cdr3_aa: CASSLPSAIFNEQFF
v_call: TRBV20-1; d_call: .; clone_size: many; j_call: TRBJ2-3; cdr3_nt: TGCAGTGCTAGGTCGGATAGGGATACGCAGTATTTT; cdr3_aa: CSARSDRDTQYF
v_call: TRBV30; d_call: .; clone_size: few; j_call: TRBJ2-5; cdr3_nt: TGTGCCTGGAGTAGAGGGGTCCAGGAGACCCAGTACTTC; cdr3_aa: CAWSRGVQETQYF
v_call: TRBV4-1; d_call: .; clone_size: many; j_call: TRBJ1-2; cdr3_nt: TGCGCCAGCAGCCAAGGGACGGGGGACTATGGCTACACCTTC; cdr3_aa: CASSQGTGDYGYTF
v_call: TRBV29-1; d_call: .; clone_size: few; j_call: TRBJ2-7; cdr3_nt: TGCAGCGTTGAAAGGGGACCTAACGAGCAGTACTTC; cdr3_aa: CSVERGPNEQYF
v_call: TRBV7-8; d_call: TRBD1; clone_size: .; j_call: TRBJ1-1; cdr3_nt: TGTGCCAGCAGTTCAAGGGAAAGGACAGGGACAATGAACACTGAAGCTTTCTTT; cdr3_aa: CASSSRERTGTMNTEAFF
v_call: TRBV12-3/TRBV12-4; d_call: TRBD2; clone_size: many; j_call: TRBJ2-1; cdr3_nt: TGTGCCAGCAGTTTAGCGGGAGGGCTTGAGGAGCAGTTCTTC; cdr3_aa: CASSLAGGLEEQFF
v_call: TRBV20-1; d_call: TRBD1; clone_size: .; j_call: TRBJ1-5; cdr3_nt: TGCAGTGCTAGAGATCCGGGACAGGGGGCAAGGCAGCCCCAGCATTTT; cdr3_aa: CSARDPGQGARQPQHF
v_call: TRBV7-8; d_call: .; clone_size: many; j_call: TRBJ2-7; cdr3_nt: TGTGCCAGCAGCTTAGGTCCGGGCGACTCCTACGAGCAGTACTTC; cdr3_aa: CASSLGPGDSYEQYF
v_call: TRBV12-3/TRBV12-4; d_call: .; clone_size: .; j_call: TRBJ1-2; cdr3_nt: TGTGCCAGCAGTTTAAGGCCCAGGGGTATGGTTAACTATGGCTACACCTTC; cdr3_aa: CASSLRPRGMVNYGYTF
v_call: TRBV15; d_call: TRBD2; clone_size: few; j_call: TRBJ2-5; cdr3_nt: TGTGCCACCAGCAGAGACTTAGCGGGAGTGCCCGAGACCCAGTACTTC; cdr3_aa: CATSRDLAGVPETQYF
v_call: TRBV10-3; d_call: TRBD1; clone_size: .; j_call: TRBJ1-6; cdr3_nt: TGTGCCATCAGTGAGGGCAGGGGGAATTCACCCCTCCACTTT; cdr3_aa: CAISEGRGNSPLHF
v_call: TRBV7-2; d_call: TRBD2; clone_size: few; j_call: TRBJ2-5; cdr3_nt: TGTGCCAGCAGCTTAATAGCCGCTAGCGGGGAGACCCAGTACTTC; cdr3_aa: CASSLIAASGETQYF
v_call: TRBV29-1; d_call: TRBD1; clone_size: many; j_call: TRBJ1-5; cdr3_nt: TGCAGCGGTGCACAGGGGCGTAATCAGCCCCAGCATTTT; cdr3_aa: CSGAQGRNQPQHF
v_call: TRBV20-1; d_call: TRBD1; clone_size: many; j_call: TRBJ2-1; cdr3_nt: TGCAGTGGAACGCCCCCGGACAGGTGGGACAATGAGCAGTTCTTC; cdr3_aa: CSGTPPDRWDNEQFF